A selection of T cell receptor beta chains follows, all from one sample in a study of blood T cell repertoires in COVID-19. Sequenced by immunoSEQ multiplex PCR; TCRdb stores in-frame clones only, minus some. The sample has 200,000 to 250,000 clones, 84% seen once; the top ten hold about 7%. The sample taken for sequencing was PBMCs or T cells enriched from blood (not recorded which). The receptors were gathered from a woman aged 40 to 50 who had recovered from COVID-19. Both conserved end residues are part of each CDR3. D genes are given only for firm matches. The size entry is marked missing in some rows and otherwise reads once, few, many or a size class.

TRBJ2-2	.	.	TRBV11-3	CASSAQDFTGELFF	TGTGCCAGCTCCGCCCAGGACTTCACCGGGGAGCTGTTTTTT
TRBJ1-5	TRBD1	.	TRBV19	CASSIGGTGNQPQHF	TGTGCCAGTAGTATAGGGGGGACAGGCAATCAGCCCCAGCATTTT
TRBJ2-5	.	few	TRBV7-8	CASSPTGLRSGQETQYF	TGTGCCAGCAGCCCCACAGGGCTTCGGAGTGGGCAAGAGACCCAGTACTTC
TRBJ2-7	TRBD2	.	TRBV2	CASSEEGLRLYF	TGTGCCAGCAGTGAAGAGGGACTACGATTGTACTTC
TRBJ1-1	.	once	TRBV30	CAWREEETEAFF	TGTGCCTGGAGGGAAGAGGAAACTGAAGCTTTCTTT
TRBJ2-7	.	once	TRBV27	CASSLSRTGGSNEQYF	TGTGCCAGCAGTTTATCCCGGACTGGTGGGAGCAACGAGCAGTACTTC
TRBJ2-7	TRBD2	.	TRBV7-8	CASSLAGLAEGREQYF	TGTGCCAGCAGCTTAGCAGGGCTAGCGGAGGGGAGGGAGCAGTACTTC
TRBJ2-5	TRBD2	.	TRBV10-3	CAIRPGLEETQYF	TGTGCCATCAGGCCGGGACTAGAAGAGACCCAGTACTTC
TRBJ1-2	.	.	TRBV27	CASSLSQGVGYTF	TGTGCCAGCAGTTTATCGCAAGGGGTAGGCTACACCTTC
TRBJ1-1	.	.	TRBV28	CASSFPRGTFF	TGTGCCAGCAGTTTCCCGCGAGGGACTTTCTTT
TRBJ2-2	TRBD2	.	TRBV10-2	CASHPGTSGRGTGELFF	TGCGCCAGCCACCCCGGGACTAGCGGGAGAGGAACCGGGGAGCTGTTTTTT
TRBJ2-3	.	.	TRBV5-4	CASSPRGTSTDTQYF	TGTGCCAGCAGCCCCCGGGGGACTAGCACAGATACGCAGTATTTT